A single sample gave rise to the 22 T cell receptor beta chains below, sequenced in a study of T cell repertoires in cytomegalovirus infection. Each CDR3 protein gets one entry after TCRdb re-called the reads with MiXCR. The sample contains 80,000 to 90,000 distinct CDR3 sequences, about 44% of which appear only once. Their antigens remain unidentified. The sequences come from CD8+ T cells from cultured PBMCs, collected from culture after CMV antigen stimulation. The receptors were gathered from a human donor in good health (CMV status not recorded). Some clones in this sample may be carry-over from other donors' samples.

The J gene is TRBJ2-2, the V gene TRBV5-6; TRBD2 might be the D (5 bases). Trimming pared 2 bases from V and 1 base from J, leaving 15 bases between. In germline, CDR1 is SGHDT, CDR2 YYEEEE. The CDR3 is 17 residues long. The CDR3 spells CASSFPSRGRNTGELFF. As DNA, the CDR3 is TGTGCCAGCAGCTTCCCTAGCCGGGGAAGGAACACCGGGGAGCTGTTTTTT.

This clonotype showed up just a few times. The chain has TRBV18 and TRBJ1-1, with D unresolved. The germline CDR1 and CDR2 sequences are KGHSH and LQKENI. V was trimmed by 3 bases and J by 0 bases, leaving 8 bases between them. The CDR3 extends over 14 amino acids. CDR3 protein: CASSPSQMNTEAFF. The CDR3 DNA is TGTGCCAGCTCACCGTCACAGATGAACACTGAAGCTTTCTTT.

This clonotype appeared a few times. The chain is built from TRBV7-2 and TRBJ1-3; no reliable D call. Trimming shortened V by 5 bases and J by 1 base, and 12 bases separated the two germline ends. The CDR3 is 15 amino acids. The germline V gene has CDR1 SGHTA and CDR2 FQGNSA. This chain's CDR3 is CASSTFGGSGNTIYF. The CDR3 DNA sequence: TGTGCCAGCAGCACATTCGGAGGGTCTGGAAACACCATATATTTT.

This clonotype has just a few counts. This chain connects TRBV10-3 to TRBJ2-3; TRBD1 aligns across 8 bases. Germline loops: CDR1 ENHRY, CDR2 SYGVKD. The CDR3 contains 15 residues. V shed 8 bases, J shed 3 bases, and the junction held 10 bases outside the gene matches. DNA for the CDR3: TGTGCCATCCTCGTGACAGGGGTACGAACAGATACGCAGTATTTT. As protein: CAILVTGVRTDTQYF.

This clonotype has more than one count but fewer than ten. This CDR3 reads CASTETGTRNEKLFF. In DNA form, the CDR3 reads TGTGCCAGCACCGAAACCGGGACACGCAATGAAAAACTGTTTTTT. V and J are TRBV7-2 and TRBJ1-4; D might be TRBD1 (6 bases). V dropped 7 bases and J dropped 5 bases, with 17 bases sitting between them. The germline V gene has CDR1 SGHTA and CDR2 FQGNSA. The CDR3 spans 15 residues.

The chain joins TRBV19 to TRBJ2-2; 7 nucleotides match TRBD1. CDR3 length: 16 residues. The germline V gene encodes CDR1 LNHDA and CDR2 SQIVND (reference sequence). J lost 7 bases, V lost 3 bases, and 11 bases had no gene match. CDR3 sequence: CASSMSPGQVNGELFF. CDR3 coding DNA: TGTGCCAGTAGTATGTCCCCCGGACAGGTGAACGGGGAGCTGTTTTTT.

Many counts were recorded for this clonotype. This chain uses TRBV7-6 with TRBJ2-1; TRBD1 or TRBD2 may be the D gene (5 bases each). V was clipped by 3 bases and J by 6 bases, with 9 bases between them. Germline CDR1 reads SGHVS; CDR2 reads FNYEAQ. The CDR3 consists of 13 residues. The chain's CDR3 is CASSLSGGNEQFF. The DNA of the CDR3 is TGTGCCAGCAGCTTGAGTGGGGGCAATGAGCAGTTCTTC. Drawing the rest from reference TRBV7-6 and TRBJ2-1, the complete variable domain is GAGVSQSPRYKVTKRGQDVALRCDPISGHVSLYWYRQALGQGPEFLTYFNYEAQQDKSGLPNDRFSAERPEGSISTLTIQRTEQRDSAMYRCASSLSGGNEQFFGPGTRLTVL.

The sample holds a few counts of this clonotype. J is TRBJ2-1 and V is TRBV20-1; a weak D match, TRBD2 (5 bases). This CDR3 has 15 amino acids. Germline-derived CDR1 and CDR2 are DFQATT and SNEGSKA (reference sequence). Trimming removed 3 bases from V and 8 bases from J, with 20 bases in between. CDR3 region: CSASPRGSSWDEQFF. The CDR3 nucleotides read TGCAGTGCTAGTCCCCGAGGGAGCTCTTGGGATGAGCAGTTCTTC.

The rearrangement links TRBV20-1 to TRBJ2-7, with 7 positions matching TRBD1. The CDR3 sequence is 13 residues long. Losses at the gene ends were 5 bases for V and 4 bases for J; bases not matched to a gene: 8. Germline V CDR1 and CDR2: DFQATT, SNEGSKA (reference sequence). CDR3 region: CSAAGTEDYEQYF. The DNA for the CDR3 is TGCAGTGCTGCCGGGACAGAAGATTACGAGCAGTACTTC.

The table lists this clonotype with a few counts. This chain joins TRBV6-1 and TRBJ2-1, with TRBD2 as a possible D gene (5 bases). CDR1 is MNHNS and CDR2 is SASEGT in the germline V gene. The germline V and J ends were trimmed by 10 bases and 4 bases, with 20 bases remaining between them. The CDR3 is 15 residues long. This CDR3 reads CATLPQRQPYNEQFF. The CDR3 DNA sequence: TGTGCCACCCTCCCCCAGCGGCAACCGTACAATGAGCAGTTCTTC.

The chain joins TRBV25-1 to TRBJ2-3, with 9 bases that match TRBD2. Germline V gene data show CDR1 as MGHDK and CDR2 as SYGVNS. This CDR3 is 18 amino acids long. The V gene end was trimmed by 3 bases and the J gene end by 0 bases; junction bases not matched to a gene: 10. The CDR3 here is CASSEGGPSGTSTDTQYF. The CDR3 coding sequence is TGTGCCAGCAGTGAGGGAGGACCTAGCGGGACTAGCACAGATACGCAGTATTTT.

This clonotype has more than one count but fewer than ten. The chain uses TRBV7-2 and TRBJ1-1; 7 bases are a match to TRBD1. From germline, CDR1 is SGHTA and CDR2 FQGNSA. This CDR3 spans 15 amino acids. V was clipped by 5 bases and J by 0 bases; unmatched bases: 6. CDR3 DNA: TGTGCCAGCAGCCCATCACAGGGGATGAACACTGAAGCTTTCTTT. This sequence encodes CASSPSQGMNTEAFF.

This clonotype occurred many times. The gene calls are TRBV7-2 and TRBJ2-5; TRBD2 might be the D (5 bases). CDR1 and CDR2 from the germline V gene are SGHTA and FQGNSA. V was trimmed by 0 bases and J by 1 base, leaving 18 bases between them. The CDR3 contains 18 residues. The CDR3 here is CASSLAVGLATFQETQYF. CDR3 DNA: TGTGCCAGCAGCTTAGCCGTGGGGTTAGCGACCTTCCAAGAGACCCAGTACTTC.

The V gene is TRBV2, the J gene TRBJ1-5; 8 bases line up with TRBD1. Trimming removed 7 bases from V and 2 bases from J; junction bases left unmatched: 7. The CDR3 runs 15 residues. Germline V gives CDR1 SNHLY, CDR2 FYNNEI. CDR3 in DNA: TGTGCCAGCACCTCGACAGGGGCCGGCAATCAGCCCCAGCATTTT. Amino acid sequence: CASTSTGAGNQPQHF.

In regard to this clonotype: One junction end does not reproduce the germline sequence, and a read error may be involved. The J gene is TRBJ2-7, the V gene TRBV6-2 or TRBV6-3, with D perhaps TRBD2 (6 bases). This CDR3 spans 17 amino acids. Looked up from germline, CDR1 is MNHEY and CDR2 is SVGEGT. CDR3 in DNA: TGTGCCAGCAGTTTCCCCTTGGGGGGAGGCTCTTCCTACGATCAGTACTTC. Translated: CASSFPLGGGSSYDQYF.

The chain recombines TRBV6-2 or TRBV6-3 with TRBJ2-7; no reliable D call. Germline-derived CDR1 and CDR2 are MNHEY and SVGEGT. The CDR3 loop spans 12 amino acids. The V end was cut by 2 bases, the J end by 10 bases, with 12 bases between. CDR3 nucleotide sequence: TGTGCCAGCAGTTACCCAACCACCGATCAGTACTTC. The encoded protein is CASSYPTTDQYF.

The chain links TRBV11-2 to TRBJ2-2; 7 bases fit TRBD1. This CDR3 comprises 16 residues. V trimming: 4 bases; J trimming: 4 bases; junction bases outside the gene matches: 9. The germline V gene encodes CDR1 SGHAT and CDR2 FQNNGV. The CDR3 is CASSYIGRGSTGELFF. CDR3 nucleotide sequence: TGTGCCAGCAGCTACATCGGCAGGGGGAGCACCGGGGAGCTGTTTTTT.

The chain couples TRBV7-9 to TRBJ2-7, with a possible D match to TRBD1 (7 bases). CDR1 and CDR2 (germline): SEHNR, FQNEAQ (reference sequence). The CDR3 runs 20 residues. The ends were cut back, 4 bases at V and 3 bases at J, with 31 bases in the middle. The CDR3 DNA sequence: TGTGCCAGCAGCTGGACGAGACCGGACATAAAGGCGGGACAGCGCTACGAGCAGTACTTC. Translating it yields CASSWTRPDIKAGQRYEQYF.

This clonotype was counted only a few times. The rearrangement joins TRBV7-8 to TRBJ1-2; perhaps TRBD1 as D (5 bases). The CDR3 spans 12 residues. Germline values: CDR1 SGHVS, CDR2 FQNEAQ. With 5 bases removed from V and 7 bases from J, the gap between germline ends came to 11 bases. In DNA, the CDR3 is TGTGCCAGCAGCCTACAGGCTGGTGGCTACACCTTC. Translating it yields CASSLQAGGYTF.

The chain joins TRBV4-2 to TRBJ2-2, with 12 bases identical to TRBD2. V lost 5 bases, J lost 1 base, and 11 bases stayed unmatched. Per germline, CDR1 LGHNA and CDR2 YNFKEQ. CDR3 size: 19 residues. The CDR3 region has the DNA TGTGCCAGCAGCGGGACTAGCGGGTACTTGGGTATGAACACCGGGGAGCTGTTTTTT. Translating gives CASSGTSGYLGMNTGELFF.

This chain links TRBV5-1 with TRBJ1-1; D is uncertain. Trimming pared 6 bases from V and 1 base from J, leaving 13 bases between. Per germline, CDR1 SGHRS and CDR2 YFSETQ. CDR3 size: 14 residues. The CDR3 DNA reads TGCGCCAGCACCCGGACCCCAGGGAACACTGAAGCTTTCTTT. The encoded protein is CASTRTPGNTEAFF.

This chain connects TRBV7-6 to TRBJ1-6, with 8 bases fitting TRBD1. The CDR3 totals 17 residues. V was clipped by 2 bases and J by 4 bases; unmatched bases: 7. Germline lookup yields CDR1 SGHVS and CDR2 FNYEAQ. The CDR3 loop is CASSLPSGGSYNSPLHF. In nucleotides, the CDR3 is TGTGCCAGCAGCTTACCGTCAGGGGGCTCTTATAATTCACCCCTCCACTTT. Full variable domain (rest looked up from reference TRBV7-6 and TRBJ1-6): GAGVSQSPRYKVTKRGQDVALRCDPISGHVSLYWYRQALGQGPEFLTYFNYEAQQDKSGLPNDRFSAERPEGSISTLTIQRTEQRDSAMYRCASSLPSGGSYNSPLHFGNGTRLTVT.